This entry features one T cell receptor (beta chain) sequence. The sample belongs to a study of blood T cell repertoires in COVID-19. This CDR3 spans 13 amino acids. Germline V gives CDR1 SGHTA, CDR2 FQGNSA. V lost 8 bases, J lost 1 base, and 9 bases lay in between. TCRdb's copy holds only in-frame clones and misses some; the assay was immunoSEQ multiplex PCR. The table records some 160,000 clones, more than 75% of them present only once. The chain carries TRBV7-2 and TRBJ1-5; weak D call: TRBD1 (5 bases). The TCR comes from a man over 45 who had recovered from COVID-19. Material: peripheral blood. CDR3 bases: TGTGCCAGCGGGGGGGGAAGCAATCAGCCCCAGCATTTT. Protein sequence: CASGGGSNQPQHF.